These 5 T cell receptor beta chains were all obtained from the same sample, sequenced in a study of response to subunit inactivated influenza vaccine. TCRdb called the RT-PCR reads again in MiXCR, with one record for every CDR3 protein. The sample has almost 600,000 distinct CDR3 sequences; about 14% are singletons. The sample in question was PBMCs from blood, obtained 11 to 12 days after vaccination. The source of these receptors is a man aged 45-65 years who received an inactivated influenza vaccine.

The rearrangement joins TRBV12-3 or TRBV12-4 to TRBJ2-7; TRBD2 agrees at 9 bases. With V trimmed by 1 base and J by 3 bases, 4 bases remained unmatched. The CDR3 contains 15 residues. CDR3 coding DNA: TGTGCCAGCAGTTTAGGGGCTAGCGGGGTCTACGAGCAGTACTTC. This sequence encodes CASSLGASGVYEQYF.

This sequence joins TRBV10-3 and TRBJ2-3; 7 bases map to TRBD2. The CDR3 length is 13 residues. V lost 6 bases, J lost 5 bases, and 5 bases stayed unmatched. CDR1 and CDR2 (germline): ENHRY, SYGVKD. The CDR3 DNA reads TGTGCCATCAGCCATCGGGGGGAAGATACGCAGTATTTT. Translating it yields CAISHRGEDTQYF.

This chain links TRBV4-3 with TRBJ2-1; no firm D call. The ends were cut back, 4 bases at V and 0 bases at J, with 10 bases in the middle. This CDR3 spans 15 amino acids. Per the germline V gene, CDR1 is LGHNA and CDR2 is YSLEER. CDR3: CASSLVKSSYNEQFF. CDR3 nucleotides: TGCGCCAGCAGCCTAGTGAAAAGCTCCTACAATGAGCAGTTCTTC.

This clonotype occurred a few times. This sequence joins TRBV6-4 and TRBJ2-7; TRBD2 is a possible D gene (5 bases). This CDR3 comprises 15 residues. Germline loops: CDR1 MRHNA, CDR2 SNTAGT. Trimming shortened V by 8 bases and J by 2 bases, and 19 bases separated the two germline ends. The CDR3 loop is CASSKEAGGAYEQYF. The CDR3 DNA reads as TGTGCCAGCTCTAAGGAAGCAGGAGGAGCCTACGAGCAGTACTTC.

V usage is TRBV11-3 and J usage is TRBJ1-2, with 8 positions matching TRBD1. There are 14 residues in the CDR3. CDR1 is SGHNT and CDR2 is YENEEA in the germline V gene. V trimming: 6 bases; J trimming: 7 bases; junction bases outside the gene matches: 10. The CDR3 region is CASSTGGQRSGYTF. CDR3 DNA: TGTGCCAGCAGTACAGGGGGTCAAAGGAGTGGCTACACCTTC.